Listed below are T cell receptor beta chains from one sample, sequenced in a study of T-cell reconstitution after alpha-beta-depleted transplantation in children. TCRdb passed the PCR reads through MiXCR, listing each CDR3 protein once. Here the sample spans approximately 230,000 distinct CDR3 sequences, approximately 24% being singletons. Sequencing was performed on PBMCs, mostly from graft donor cells, taken 360 days after TCRalphabeta/CD19-depleted stem cell transplant. These receptors all come from a female patient younger than 10 who had a stem cell transplant for congenital amegakaryocytic thrombocytopenia, so the T cells may come from the graft donor. CDR3s include the opening cysteine and the closing phenylalanine or tryptophan. D genes are given only for firm matches. Some rows have no size entry. The others give once, few or many, or a class for an expanded clone.

CDR3nt: TGTGCCAGCAGCTTGGAACAAACTGGGGCCAACGTCCTGACTTTC
CDR3aa: CASSLEQTGANVLTF
v_gene: TRBV5-6
d_gene: .
j_gene: TRBJ2-6
abundance: .

CDR3nt: TGTGCCAGCAGAGCAGGACAGAACACCGGGGAGCTGTTTTTT
CDR3aa: CASRAGQNTGELFF
v_gene: TRBV28
d_gene: .
j_gene: TRBJ2-2
abundance: few

CDR3nt: TGTGCCAGCAGCTTAGCCAGTCCACGCACAGATACGCAGTATTTT
CDR3aa: CASSLASPRTDTQYF
v_gene: TRBV7-9
d_gene: .
j_gene: TRBJ2-3
abundance: few

CDR3nt: TGTGCCAGCAGCCAAGATTGGGGGACTCTTCCAGATACGCAGTATTTT
CDR3aa: CASSQDWGTLPDTQYF
v_gene: TRBV4-2
d_gene: .
j_gene: TRBJ2-3
abundance: .

CDR3nt: TGTGCCATCAGTGCCCGACAGCTTTCACCCCTCCACTTT
CDR3aa: CAISARQLSPLHF
v_gene: TRBV10-3
d_gene: .
j_gene: TRBJ1-6
abundance: .

CDR3nt: TGCAGTGCTATGGCGGGATACACCGGGGAGCTGTTTTTT
CDR3aa: CSAMAGYTGELFF
v_gene: TRBV20-1
d_gene: .
j_gene: TRBJ2-2
abundance: few

CDR3nt: TGTGCCAGCAGCCAAGGGGGGGATACGCAGTATTTT
CDR3aa: CASSQGGDTQYF
v_gene: TRBV3-1
d_gene: .
j_gene: TRBJ2-3
abundance: many

CDR3nt: TGTGCCAGCAGCTTATGGGGCCCAGGGGATTCACCCCTCCACTTT
CDR3aa: CASSLWGPGDSPLHF
v_gene: TRBV7-6
d_gene: .
j_gene: TRBJ1-6
abundance: .

CDR3nt: TGTGCCAGCAGCTTGGCGGGAGAGCGCACCGGGGAGCTGTTTTTT
CDR3aa: CASSLAGERTGELFF
v_gene: TRBV5-5
d_gene: .
j_gene: TRBJ2-2
abundance: .

CDR3nt: TGTGCCAGCAGCCCCTGGACTAGTCGTACCGGGGAGCTGTTTTTT
CDR3aa: CASSPWTSRTGELFF
v_gene: TRBV28
d_gene: TRBD2
j_gene: TRBJ2-2
abundance: .

CDR3nt: TGCAGTGCTAGCCGTCGAGCTTTGTACGAGCAGTACTTC
CDR3aa: CSASRRALYEQYF
v_gene: TRBV20-1
d_gene: .
j_gene: TRBJ2-7
abundance: once

CDR3nt: TGCGCCAGCAGCTTGGAGGACAGCACAGATACGCAGTATTTT
CDR3aa: CASSLEDSTDTQYF
v_gene: TRBV5-1
d_gene: .
j_gene: TRBJ2-3
abundance: many

CDR3nt: TGTGCCAGCAGTTACTCCGGGACTAGCGGGATTATGGTCTTC
CDR3aa: CASSYSGTSGIMVF
v_gene: TRBV6-2/TRBV6-3
d_gene: TRBD2
j_gene: TRBJ2-1
abundance: few

CDR3nt: TGTGCCAGCAGACCTAGGGGATACAATGAGCAGTTCTTC
CDR3aa: CASRPRGYNEQFF
v_gene: TRBV6-8
d_gene: .
j_gene: TRBJ2-1
abundance: .

CDR3nt: TGTGCCAGCGGGACTCCCTTCGATAGGATTGACGAGCAGTACTTC
CDR3aa: CASGTPFDRIDEQYF
v_gene: TRBV28
d_gene: .
j_gene: TRBJ2-7
abundance: .

CDR3nt: TGCGCCAGCAGCCAAGATAGTTTCGGTGAAGGACTAGCTCGGACAGATACGCAGTATTTT
CDR3aa: CASSQDSFGEGLARTDTQYF
v_gene: TRBV4-3
d_gene: TRBD2
j_gene: TRBJ2-3
abundance: .

CDR3nt: TGCGCCAGCGCCCGGGACATAGGCACAGATACGCAGTATTTT
CDR3aa: CASARDIGTDTQYF
v_gene: TRBV4-1
d_gene: .
j_gene: TRBJ2-3
abundance: .

CDR3nt: TGTGCCAGCACCCTAGGGGCCCCAGCCCCGAACACTGAAGCTTTCTTT
CDR3aa: CASTLGAPAPNTEAFF
v_gene: TRBV7-9
d_gene: .
j_gene: TRBJ1-1
abundance: few

CDR3nt: TGTTCCAGCAGCTTACAATTGAACACTGAAGCTTTCTTT
CDR3aa: CSSSLQLNTEAFF
v_gene: TRBV7-3
d_gene: .
j_gene: TRBJ1-1
abundance: .

CDR3nt: TGCGCCAGCAGCCATCCCCCGGGGGTGGGAGATACGCAGTATTTT
CDR3aa: CASSHPPGVGDTQYF
v_gene: TRBV4-1
d_gene: .
j_gene: TRBJ2-3
abundance: many

CDR3nt: TGCAGTGCTAGTACCGGAACTAGCGGGTACACAGATACGCAGTATTTT
CDR3aa: CSASTGTSGYTDTQYF
v_gene: TRBV20-1
d_gene: TRBD2
j_gene: TRBJ2-3
abundance: few

CDR3nt: TGTGCCAGCAGCTTAGTGGACAGGGTCGGCGGCGCGGGAGAGTGGGTTGAGCAGTTCTTC
CDR3aa: CASSLVDRVGGAGEWVEQFF
v_gene: TRBV7-8
d_gene: .
j_gene: TRBJ2-1
abundance: .

CDR3nt: TGCAGTGCTAGTACGGGAGGGCCGAAGGGCAATGAGCAGTTCTTC
CDR3aa: CSASTGGPKGNEQFF
v_gene: TRBV20-1
d_gene: TRBD2
j_gene: TRBJ2-1
abundance: few

CDR3nt: TGTGCCAGCAGCAAAGTAAACAGGGGAGCCCAAGAGACCCAGTACTTC
CDR3aa: CASSKVNRGAQETQYF
v_gene: TRBV21-1
d_gene: .
j_gene: TRBJ2-5
abundance: many

CDR3nt: TGCAGCGTTGCGGGACAGCGACCCTACGAGCAGTACTTC
CDR3aa: CSVAGQRPYEQYF
v_gene: TRBV29-1
d_gene: TRBD1
j_gene: TRBJ2-7
abundance: .

CDR3nt: TGCGCCAGCAGCTTGGCCAGAGGGACCCAGTACTTC
CDR3aa: CASSLARGTQYF
v_gene: TRBV5-1
d_gene: .
j_gene: TRBJ2-5
abundance: few

CDR3nt: TGTGCCAGCAGCAGAGTTAGCGTGGACACAGATACGCAGTATTTT
CDR3aa: CASSRVSVDTDTQYF
v_gene: TRBV6-1
d_gene: .
j_gene: TRBJ2-3
abundance: .

CDR3nt: TGTGCCAGCAGCCATAGGGGGGGGCAACATATGAGACCCCAGCATTTT
CDR3aa: CASSHRGGQHMRPQHF
v_gene: TRBV7-2
d_gene: .
j_gene: TRBJ1-5
abundance: .

CDR3nt: TGTGCCAGCAGCCTACTGCGGGGTGGGGATGAGCAGTTCTTC
CDR3aa: CASSLLRGGDEQFF
v_gene: TRBV7-9
d_gene: .
j_gene: TRBJ2-1
abundance: few

CDR3nt: TGTGCCAGCAGCCAAGGGGAGTACGGGTTCACAGATACGCAGTATTTT
CDR3aa: CASSQGEYGFTDTQYF
v_gene: TRBV14
d_gene: .
j_gene: TRBJ2-3
abundance: few

CDR3nt: TGTGCCAGCAGCTCTAGCGGGGTTAATGAGCAGTTCTTC
CDR3aa: CASSSSGVNEQFF
v_gene: TRBV7-9
d_gene: TRBD2
j_gene: TRBJ2-1
abundance: few

CDR3nt: TGTGCCAGCAGCCAAGCGGTCGTGGGACAGGGCTACGAGCAGTACTTC
CDR3aa: CASSQAVVGQGYEQYF
v_gene: TRBV4-2
d_gene: TRBD1
j_gene: TRBJ2-7
abundance: .

CDR3nt: TGCGCCAGCAGCCAAGGTCATACAGGAGTCAATCAGCCCCAGCATTTT
CDR3aa: CASSQGHTGVNQPQHF
v_gene: TRBV4-1
d_gene: .
j_gene: TRBJ1-5
abundance: .

CDR3nt: TGTGCCAGCCAGCAGTCCTTCGAGGGCCAAGAGACCCAGTACTTC
CDR3aa: CASQQSFEGQETQYF
v_gene: TRBV28
d_gene: .
j_gene: TRBJ2-5
abundance: few

CDR3nt: TGCAGTGCTCTCCCCCCTCGCGGCTTCGGGACTGAAGCTTTCTTT
CDR3aa: CSALPPRGFGTEAFF
v_gene: TRBV20-1
d_gene: .
j_gene: TRBJ1-1
abundance: few

CDR3nt: TGCAGCGTTGAATTCCCCCCGGGGGACCTCGAGCGGGGTAAGGTCGACAATGAGCAGTTCTTC
CDR3aa: CSVEFPPGDLERGKVDNEQFF
v_gene: TRBV29-1
d_gene: TRBD2
j_gene: TRBJ2-1
abundance: many

CDR3nt: TGCAGCGTTGAAGTCCAAGACAGGGCGAGCACAGATACGCAGTATTTT
CDR3aa: CSVEVQDRASTDTQYF
v_gene: TRBV29-1
d_gene: TRBD1
j_gene: TRBJ2-3
abundance: many

CDR3nt: TGCAGTGCTAGGGGATCCCTGAGCACCGGGGAGCTGTTTTTT
CDR3aa: CSARGSLSTGELFF
v_gene: TRBV20-1
d_gene: .
j_gene: TRBJ2-2
abundance: few

CDR3nt: TGTGCCAGCAGTTTACGGGTGCTAGCAGAGCAGTACTTC
CDR3aa: CASSLRVLAEQYF
v_gene: TRBV12-3/TRBV12-4
d_gene: .
j_gene: TRBJ2-7
abundance: few

CDR3nt: TGTGCCAGCAGTGAAAGGTGGAACACTGAAGCTTTCTTT
CDR3aa: CASSERWNTEAFF
v_gene: TRBV6-1
d_gene: .
j_gene: TRBJ1-1
abundance: .

CDR3nt: TGTGCCAGCAGGCTGGACAGGGCCCGTTCCTACGAGCAGTACTTC
CDR3aa: CASRLDRARSYEQYF
v_gene: TRBV28
d_gene: TRBD1
j_gene: TRBJ2-7
abundance: .

CDR3nt: TGTGCCAGCAGGAGTTCCAGCGGGGGGCCCCGCAATGAGCAGTTCTTC
CDR3aa: CASRSSSGGPRNEQFF
v_gene: TRBV2
d_gene: TRBD2
j_gene: TRBJ2-1
abundance: .

CDR3nt: TGTGCCAGCACCACCCCCGGCGCCCACAGGGAAGGTGGAAGCGGGGCAGTTTCGACCGGGGAGCTGTTTTTT
CDR3aa: CASTTPGAHREGGSGAVSTGELFF
v_gene: TRBV14
d_gene: .
j_gene: TRBJ2-2
abundance: .

CDR3nt: TGTGCCACCAGTGATTTGCAGGCCGGGATGGAGACCCAGTACTTC
CDR3aa: CATSDLQAGMETQYF
v_gene: TRBV24-1
d_gene: .
j_gene: TRBJ2-5
abundance: .

CDR3nt: TGTGCCAGCAGCGTTACAAGGGGTCTGCCCGGGGAGCTGTTTTTT
CDR3aa: CASSVTRGLPGELFF
v_gene: TRBV9
d_gene: .
j_gene: TRBJ2-2
abundance: .

CDR3nt: TGTGCCAGCAGCCCAGGACAAAATTCTTACGAGCAGTACTTC
CDR3aa: CASSPGQNSYEQYF
v_gene: TRBV7-9
d_gene: .
j_gene: TRBJ2-7
abundance: .

CDR3nt: TGTGCCAGCAGCTTTTCCTTCGCTAGGTCTGAAGCTTTCTTT
CDR3aa: CASSFSFARSEAFF
v_gene: TRBV7-2
d_gene: .
j_gene: TRBJ1-1
abundance: few

CDR3nt: TGCGCCAGCAGCTTTCGCCCTGCAACTAATGAAAAACTGTTTTTT
CDR3aa: CASSFRPATNEKLFF
v_gene: TRBV5-1
d_gene: .
j_gene: TRBJ1-4
abundance: few